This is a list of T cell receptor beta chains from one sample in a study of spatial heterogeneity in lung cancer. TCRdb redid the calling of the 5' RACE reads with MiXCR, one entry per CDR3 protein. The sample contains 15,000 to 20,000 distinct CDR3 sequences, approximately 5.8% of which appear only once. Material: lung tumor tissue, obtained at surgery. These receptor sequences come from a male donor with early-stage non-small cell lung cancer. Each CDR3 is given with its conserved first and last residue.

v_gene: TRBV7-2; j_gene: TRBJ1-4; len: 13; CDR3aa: CASSLPGSLGLFF
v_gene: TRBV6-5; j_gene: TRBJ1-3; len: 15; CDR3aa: CASRLQGAKGNTIYF
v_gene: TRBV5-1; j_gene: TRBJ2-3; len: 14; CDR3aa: CASGGTGSTDTQYF
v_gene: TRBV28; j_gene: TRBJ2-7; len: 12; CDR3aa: CASSTSRDFATF
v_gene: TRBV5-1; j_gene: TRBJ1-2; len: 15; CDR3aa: CASSFVGPSNYGYTF
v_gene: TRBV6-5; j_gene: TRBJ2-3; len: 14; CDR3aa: CASSKRTGTDTQYF
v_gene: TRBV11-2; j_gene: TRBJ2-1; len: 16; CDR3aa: CASSLGTGGFYNEQFF
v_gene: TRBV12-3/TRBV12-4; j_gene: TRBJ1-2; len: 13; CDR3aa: CASSTLEVEGYTF
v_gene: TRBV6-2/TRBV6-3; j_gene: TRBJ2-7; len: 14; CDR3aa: CASSYLAGPYEQYF
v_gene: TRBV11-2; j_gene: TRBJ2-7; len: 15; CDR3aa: CASSLDQDRSHEQYF
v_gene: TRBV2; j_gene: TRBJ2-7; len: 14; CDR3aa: CASSLSGPVYEQYF
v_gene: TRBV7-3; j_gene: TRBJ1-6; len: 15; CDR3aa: CASSLKGDRVSPLHF
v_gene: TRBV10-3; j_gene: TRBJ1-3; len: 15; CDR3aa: CAISESPQPGNTIYF
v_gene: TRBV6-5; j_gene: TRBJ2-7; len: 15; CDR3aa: CASSPGQGFIGEQYF
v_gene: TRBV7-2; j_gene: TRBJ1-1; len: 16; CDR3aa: CASSLAHSGMNTEAFF
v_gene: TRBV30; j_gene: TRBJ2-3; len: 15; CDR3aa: CAWSVGVRPADTQYF
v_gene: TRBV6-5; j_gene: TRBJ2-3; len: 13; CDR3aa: CASSSLYTDTQYF
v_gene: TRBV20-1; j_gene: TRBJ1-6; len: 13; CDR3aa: CSAQDSSSSPLHF
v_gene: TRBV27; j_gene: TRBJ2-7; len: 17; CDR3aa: CASSLWGLSGSSYEQYF
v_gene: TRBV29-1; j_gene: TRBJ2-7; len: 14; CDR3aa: CVEDPGGGSHEQYF
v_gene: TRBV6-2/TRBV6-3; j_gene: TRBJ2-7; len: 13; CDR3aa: CASSTSGSYEQYF
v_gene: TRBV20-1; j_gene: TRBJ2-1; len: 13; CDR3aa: CSASRDSYNEQFF
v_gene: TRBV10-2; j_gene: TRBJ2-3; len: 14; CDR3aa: CASGGGERVDTQYF
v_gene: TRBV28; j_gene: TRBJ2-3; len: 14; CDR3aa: CASSFGIVTDTQYF
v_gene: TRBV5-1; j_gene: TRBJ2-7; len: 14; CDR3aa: CASRGSRAIYEQYF
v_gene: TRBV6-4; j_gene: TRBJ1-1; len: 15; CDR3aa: CASSDWDPRNTEAFF
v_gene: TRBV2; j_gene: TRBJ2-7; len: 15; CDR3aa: CASGVSRQSPYEQYF
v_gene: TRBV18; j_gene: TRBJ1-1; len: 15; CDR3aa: CASSPPGPLNTEAFF
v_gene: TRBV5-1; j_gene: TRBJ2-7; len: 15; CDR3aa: CASSLIPGEGYEQYF
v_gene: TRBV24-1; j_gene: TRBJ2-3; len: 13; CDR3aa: CATSDPASDTQYF
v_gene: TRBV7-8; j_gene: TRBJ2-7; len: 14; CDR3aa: CASSFGTSDYEQYF
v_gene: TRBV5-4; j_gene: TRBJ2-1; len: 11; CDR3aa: CASSVDNEQFF
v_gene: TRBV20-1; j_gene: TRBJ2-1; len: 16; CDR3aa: CSARGGLQGSYNEQFF
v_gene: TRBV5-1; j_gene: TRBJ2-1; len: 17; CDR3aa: CASSAGLAGGPWNEQFF
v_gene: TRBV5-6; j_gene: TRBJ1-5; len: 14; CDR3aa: CASSLPGHNQPQHF
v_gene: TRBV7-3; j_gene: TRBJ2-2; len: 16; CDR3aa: CASSLSGGLNTGELFF
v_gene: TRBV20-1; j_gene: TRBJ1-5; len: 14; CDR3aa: CSARGVDRGQPQHF
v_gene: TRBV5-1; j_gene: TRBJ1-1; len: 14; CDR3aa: CASSSGKPNTEAFF
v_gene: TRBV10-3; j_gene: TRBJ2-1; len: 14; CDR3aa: CAISESGRVTGRDF
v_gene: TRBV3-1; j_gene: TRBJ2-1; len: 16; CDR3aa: CASSQEDRSGSHEQFF
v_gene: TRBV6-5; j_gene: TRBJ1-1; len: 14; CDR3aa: CASSRQPTDTEAFF